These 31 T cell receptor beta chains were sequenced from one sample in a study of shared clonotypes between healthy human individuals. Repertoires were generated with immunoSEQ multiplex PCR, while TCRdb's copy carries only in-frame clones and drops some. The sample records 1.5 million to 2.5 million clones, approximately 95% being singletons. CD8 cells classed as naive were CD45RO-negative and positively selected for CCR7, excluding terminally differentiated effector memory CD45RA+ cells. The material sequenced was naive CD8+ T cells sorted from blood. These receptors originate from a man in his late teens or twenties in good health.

The CDR3, as DNA: TGTGCCAGCAGCGGCGGGCAGGCGCGGGAGCTGTTTTTT. It is translated as CASSGGQARELFF. This chain connects TRBV13 to TRBJ2-2; maybe TRBD2 (5 bases). The CDR3 is 13 amino acids. V shed 5 bases and J shed 9 bases, with 13 bases lying between them. Germline CDR1 and CDR2: PRHDT and FYEKMQ (reference sequence).

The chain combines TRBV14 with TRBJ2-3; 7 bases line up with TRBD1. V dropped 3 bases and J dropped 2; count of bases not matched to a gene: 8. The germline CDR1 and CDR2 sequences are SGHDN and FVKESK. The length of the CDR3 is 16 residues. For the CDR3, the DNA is TGTGCCAGCAGCCATTTGTGGGACAGTAACACAGATACGCAGTATTTT. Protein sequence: CASSHLWDSNTDTQYF.

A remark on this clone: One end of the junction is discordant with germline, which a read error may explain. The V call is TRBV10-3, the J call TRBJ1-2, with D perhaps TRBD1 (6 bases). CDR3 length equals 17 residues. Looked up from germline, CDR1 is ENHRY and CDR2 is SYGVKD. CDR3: CAISELFAGDNLYGHTF. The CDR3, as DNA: TGTGCCATCAGTGAGTTATTCGCAGGGGATAATTTGTATGGCCACACCTTC.

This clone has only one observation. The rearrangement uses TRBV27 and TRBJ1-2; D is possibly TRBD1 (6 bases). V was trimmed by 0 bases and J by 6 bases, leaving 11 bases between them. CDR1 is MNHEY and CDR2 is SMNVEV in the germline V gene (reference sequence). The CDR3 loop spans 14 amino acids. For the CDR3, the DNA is TGTGCCAGCAGTTTATCAACGACAGGAGATGGCTACACCTTC. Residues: CASSLSTTGDGYTF.

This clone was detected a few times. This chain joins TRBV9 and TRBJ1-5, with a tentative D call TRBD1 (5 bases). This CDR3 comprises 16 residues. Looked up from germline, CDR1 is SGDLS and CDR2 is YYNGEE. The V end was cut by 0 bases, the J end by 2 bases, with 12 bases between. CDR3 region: CASSVVRGEGNQPQHF. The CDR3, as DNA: TGTGCCAGCAGCGTAGTTAGAGGGGAGGGCAATCAGCCCCAGCATTTT.

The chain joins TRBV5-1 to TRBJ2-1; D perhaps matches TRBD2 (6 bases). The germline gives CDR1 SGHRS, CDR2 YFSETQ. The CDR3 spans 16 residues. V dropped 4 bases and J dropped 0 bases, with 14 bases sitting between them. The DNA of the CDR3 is TGCGCCAGCAGCGGCTCGGGAGCGGACTCCTACAATGAGCAGTTCTTC. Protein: CASSGSGADSYNEQFF. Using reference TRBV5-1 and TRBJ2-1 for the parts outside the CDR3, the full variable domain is KAGVTQTPRYLIKTRGQQVTLSCSPISGHRSVSWYQQTPGQGLQFLFEYFSETQRNKGNFPGRFSGRQFSNSRSEMNVSTLELGDSALYLCASSGSGADSYNEQFFGPGTRLTVL.

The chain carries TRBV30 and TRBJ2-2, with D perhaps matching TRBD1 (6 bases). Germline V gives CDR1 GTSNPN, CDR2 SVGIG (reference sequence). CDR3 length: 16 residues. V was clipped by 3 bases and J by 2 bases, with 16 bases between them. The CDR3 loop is CAWSTGIRSNTGELFF. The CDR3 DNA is TGTGCCTGGAGCACAGGGATTCGTAGTAACACCGGGGAGCTGTTTTTT.

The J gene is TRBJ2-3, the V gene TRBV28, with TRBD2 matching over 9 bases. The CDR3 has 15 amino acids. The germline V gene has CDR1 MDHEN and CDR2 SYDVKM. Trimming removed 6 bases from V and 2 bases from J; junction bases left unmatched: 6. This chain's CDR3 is CASRFSGGVTDTQYF. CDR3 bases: TGTGCCAGCAGATTTAGCGGGGGAGTCACAGATACGCAGTATTTT. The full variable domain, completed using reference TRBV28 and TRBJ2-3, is DVKVTQSSRYLVKRTGEKVFLECVQDMDHENMFWYRQDPGLGLRLIYFSYDVKMKEKGDIPEGYSVSREKKERFSLILESASTNQTSMYLCASRFSGGVTDTQYFGPGTRLTVL.

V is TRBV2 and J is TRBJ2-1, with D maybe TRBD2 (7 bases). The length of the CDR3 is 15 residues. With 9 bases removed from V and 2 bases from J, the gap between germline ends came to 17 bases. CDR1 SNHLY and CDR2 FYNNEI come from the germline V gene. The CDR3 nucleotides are TGTGCCAGTCGTACCGGCGGGGGCCCCTACAATGAGCAGTTCTTC. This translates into CASRTGGGPYNEQFF.

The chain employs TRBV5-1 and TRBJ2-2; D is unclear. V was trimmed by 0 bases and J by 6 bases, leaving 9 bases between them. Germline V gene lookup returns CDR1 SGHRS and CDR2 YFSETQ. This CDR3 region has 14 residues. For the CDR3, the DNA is TGCGCCAGCAGCTTGGCGGCTCCGGCCGGGGAGCTGTTTTTT. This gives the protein CASSLAAPAGELFF.

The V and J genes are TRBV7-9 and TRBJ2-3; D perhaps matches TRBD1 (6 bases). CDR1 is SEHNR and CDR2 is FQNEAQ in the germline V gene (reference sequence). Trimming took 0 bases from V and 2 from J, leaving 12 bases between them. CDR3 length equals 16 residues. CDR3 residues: CASSLAQGIYTDTQYF. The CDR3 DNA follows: TGTGCCAGCAGCTTAGCGCAGGGGATATACACAGATACGCAGTATTTT.

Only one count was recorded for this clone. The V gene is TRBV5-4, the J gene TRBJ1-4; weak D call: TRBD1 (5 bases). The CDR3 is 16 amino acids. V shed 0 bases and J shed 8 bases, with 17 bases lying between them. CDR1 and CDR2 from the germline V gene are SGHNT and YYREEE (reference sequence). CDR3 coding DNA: TGTGCCAGCAGCTTGGCTCCCGGGACCCTGGGCGAAAAACTGTTTTTT. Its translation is CASSLAPGTLGEKLFF.

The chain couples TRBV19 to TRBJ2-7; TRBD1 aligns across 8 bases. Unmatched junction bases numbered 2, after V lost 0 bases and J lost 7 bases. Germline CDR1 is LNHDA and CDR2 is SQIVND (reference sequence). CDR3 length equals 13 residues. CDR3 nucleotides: TGTGCCAGTAGTATAGACAGGGGGCGTGAGCAGTACTTC. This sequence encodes CASSIDRGREQYF.

This chain's CDR3 is CASSYRQNYGYTF. The CDR3 DNA is TGTGCCAGCAGTTACAGACAGAACTATGGCTACACCTTC. The chain couples TRBV6-5 to TRBJ1-2, with a possible D match to TRBD1 (5 bases). CDR3 length: 13 residues. V gave up 2 bases and J gave up 2 bases, with 6 bases separating them. The germline CDR1 and CDR2 sequences are MNHEY and SVGAGI.

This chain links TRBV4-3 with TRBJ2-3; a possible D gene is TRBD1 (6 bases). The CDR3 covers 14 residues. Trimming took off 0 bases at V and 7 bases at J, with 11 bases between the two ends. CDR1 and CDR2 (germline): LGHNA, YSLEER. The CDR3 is CASSQEAGGNTQYF. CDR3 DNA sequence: TGCGCCAGCAGCCAAGAAGCTGGGGGCAATACGCAGTATTTT.

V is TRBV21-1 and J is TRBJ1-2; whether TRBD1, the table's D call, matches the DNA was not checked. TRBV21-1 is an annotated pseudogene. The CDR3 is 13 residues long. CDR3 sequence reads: CASSTHRAGGYTF. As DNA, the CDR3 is TGTGCCAGCAGCACTCACAGGGCTGGAGGCTACACCTTC.

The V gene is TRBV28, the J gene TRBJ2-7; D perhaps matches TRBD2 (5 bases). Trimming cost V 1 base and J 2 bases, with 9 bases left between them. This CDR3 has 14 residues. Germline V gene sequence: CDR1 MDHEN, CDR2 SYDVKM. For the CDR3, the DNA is TGTGCCAGCAGTTTATCCGACGGGACCTACGAGCAGTACTTC. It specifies CASSLSDGTYEQYF.

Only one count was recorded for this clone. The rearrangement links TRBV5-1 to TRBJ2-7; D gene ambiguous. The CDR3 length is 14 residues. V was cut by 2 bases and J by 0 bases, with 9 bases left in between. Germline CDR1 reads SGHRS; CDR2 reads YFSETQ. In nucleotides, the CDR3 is TGCGCCAGCAGCTTTCTCGAGAGCTCCTACGAGCAGTACTTC. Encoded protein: CASSFLESSYEQYF.

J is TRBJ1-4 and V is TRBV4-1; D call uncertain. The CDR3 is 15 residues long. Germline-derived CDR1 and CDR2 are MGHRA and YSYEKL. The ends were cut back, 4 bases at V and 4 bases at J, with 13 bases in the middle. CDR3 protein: CASSLEDGLNEKLFF. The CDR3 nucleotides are TGCGCCAGCAGCCTCGAGGACGGCCTTAATGAAAAACTGTTTTTT.

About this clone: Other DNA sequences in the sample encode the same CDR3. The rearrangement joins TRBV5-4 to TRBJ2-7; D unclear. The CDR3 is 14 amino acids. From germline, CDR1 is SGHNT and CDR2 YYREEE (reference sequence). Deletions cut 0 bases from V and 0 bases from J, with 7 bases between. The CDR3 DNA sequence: TGTGCCAGCAGCTTGGAGGGCAGCTCCTACGAGCAGTACTTC. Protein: CASSLEGSSYEQYF.

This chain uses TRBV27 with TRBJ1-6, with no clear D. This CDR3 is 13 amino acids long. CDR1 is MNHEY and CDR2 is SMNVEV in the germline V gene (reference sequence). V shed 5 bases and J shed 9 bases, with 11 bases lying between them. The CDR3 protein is CASSPLEGSPLHF. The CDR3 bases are TGTGCCAGCAGTCCCCTTGAGGGTTCACCCCTCCACTTT.

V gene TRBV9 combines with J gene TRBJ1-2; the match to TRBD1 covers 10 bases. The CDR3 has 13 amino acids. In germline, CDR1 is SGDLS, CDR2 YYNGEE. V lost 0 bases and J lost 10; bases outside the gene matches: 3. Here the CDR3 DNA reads TGTGCCAGCAGCGTAGCGGGGACAGGGGACTACACCTTC. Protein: CASSVAGTGDYTF.

CDR3 region: CASSSGTPGHEQYF. CDR3 DNA: TGTGCCAGCAGCTCCGGGACCCCCGGACACGAGCAGTACTTC. The V gene is TRBV5-6, the J gene TRBJ2-7; D is perhaps TRBD1 or TRBD2 (5 bases each). Germline CDR1 is SGHDT and CDR2 is YYEEEE. V dropped 3 bases and J dropped 5 bases, with 15 bases sitting between them. This CDR3 has 14 residues.

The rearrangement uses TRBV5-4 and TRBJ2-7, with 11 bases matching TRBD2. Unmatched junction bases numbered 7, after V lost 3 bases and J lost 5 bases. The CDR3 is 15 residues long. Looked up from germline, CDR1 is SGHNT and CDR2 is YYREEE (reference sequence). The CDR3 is CASSWLAGGQDEQYF. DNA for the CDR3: TGTGCCAGCAGCTGGCTAGCGGGAGGTCAGGACGAGCAGTACTTC.

DNA of the CDR3: TGTGCCAGCAGTTCGACAGGGGGGGATGGCTACACCTTC. Amino acids: CASSSTGGDGYTF. The chain uses TRBV6-5 and TRBJ1-2; TRBD1 agrees at 9 bases. CDR3 size: 13 residues. Germline CDR1 is MNHEY and CDR2 is SVGAGI. J was trimmed by 6 bases and V by 4 bases; bases with no gene match: 3.

The CDR3 here is CASSIETTGLVPYNEQFF. As DNA, the CDR3 is TGTGCCAGTAGTATAGAAACGACTGGACTAGTTCCCTACAATGAGCAGTTCTTC. This chain connects TRBV19 to TRBJ2-1; TRBD2 agrees at 7 bases. The CDR3 sequence is 18 residues long. V lost 0 bases and J lost 2; bases outside the gene matches: 10. From germline, CDR1 is LNHDA and CDR2 SQIVND (reference sequence).

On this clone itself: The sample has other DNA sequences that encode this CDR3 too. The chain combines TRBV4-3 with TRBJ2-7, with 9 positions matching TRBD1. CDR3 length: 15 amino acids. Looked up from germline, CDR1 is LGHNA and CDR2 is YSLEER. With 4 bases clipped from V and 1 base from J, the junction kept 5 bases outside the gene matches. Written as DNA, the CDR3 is TGCGCCAGCAGCCGATTGACAGGGGGATCCTACGAGCAGTACTTC. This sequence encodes CASSRLTGGSYEQYF.

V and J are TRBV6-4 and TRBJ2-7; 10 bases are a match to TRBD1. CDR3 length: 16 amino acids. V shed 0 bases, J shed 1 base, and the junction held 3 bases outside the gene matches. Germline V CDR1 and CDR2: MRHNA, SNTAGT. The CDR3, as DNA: TGTGCCAGCAGTGACTCGGGGGACAGGGGTTCCTACGAGCAGTACTTC. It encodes CASSDSGDRGSYEQYF.

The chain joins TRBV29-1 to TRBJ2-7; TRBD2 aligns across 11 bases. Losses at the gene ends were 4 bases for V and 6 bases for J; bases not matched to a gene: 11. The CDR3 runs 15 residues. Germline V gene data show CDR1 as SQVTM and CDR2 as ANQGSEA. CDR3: CSVASIAGGTGEQYF. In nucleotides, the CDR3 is TGCAGCGTTGCCAGTATAGCGGGAGGGACGGGCGAGCAGTACTTC.

In nucleotides, the CDR3 is TGTGCCAGCAGCTCTCCAGCGGGAGGCACGCTCATACAAGAGACCCAGTACTTC. Its translation: CASSSPAGGTLIQETQYF. This chain uses TRBV7-9 with TRBJ2-5, with 9 bases fitting TRBD2. The CDR3 contains 18 residues. CDR1 and CDR2 (germline): SEHNR, FQNEAQ (reference sequence). The V gene end was trimmed by 4 bases and the J gene end by 2 bases; junction bases not matched to a gene: 14.

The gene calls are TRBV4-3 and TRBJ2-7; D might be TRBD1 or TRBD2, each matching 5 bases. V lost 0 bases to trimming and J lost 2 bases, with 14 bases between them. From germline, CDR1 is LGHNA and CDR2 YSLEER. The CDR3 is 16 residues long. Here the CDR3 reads CASSQDQGRGTYEQYF. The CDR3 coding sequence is TGCGCCAGCAGCCAAGATCAGGGAAGAGGGACCTACGAGCAGTACTTC.